This T cell receptor (beta chain) was captured in a study of T cells in Graves' hyperthyroidism and ophthalmopathy. Amplification of TCR beta CDR3 regions used RNA as the template. The HTBI primer set drove a first-round RT-PCR of the TCR CDR3. A single record per CDR3 protein comes from TCRdb applying MiXCR to the multiplex PCR reads. This sample has around 610,000 distinct CDR3 sequences, with approximately 14% found just once. This clonotype showed up many times. The specimen was blood. This clonotype was obtained from a woman in her forties with Graves' ophthalmopathy.

CDR3 in amino acids: CASSSRLNSYEQYF. As DNA, the CDR3 is TGTGCCAGCAGCTCAAGACTGAACTCCTACGAGCAGTACTTC. The chain employs TRBV5-5 and TRBJ2-7, with D uncertain. Germline V gives CDR1 SGHKS, CDR2 YYEKEE (reference sequence). The CDR3 length is 14 residues. V dropped 3 bases and J dropped 0 bases, with 10 bases sitting between them.